The following is a T cell receptor beta chain sequence with its context. Trimming removed 2 bases from V and 6 bases from J, with 20 bases in between. The V gene's germline CDR1 is SGDLS and CDR2 YYNGEE. The CDR3 is made up of 16 amino acids. Healthy donors of bone marrow made up the group. The data were taken from a study of cytomegalovirus exposure and HLA in healthy donors. Primers for the PCR totalled 60 Vbeta and 13 Jbeta. Only in-frame clones appear in the TCRdb table, and some are missing; sequencing was by immunoSEQ multiplex PCR. This sample carries about 140,000 clones, 60% to 80% of them seen once, and the ten largest clones take more than 0.85%.

V usage is TRBV9 and J usage is TRBJ1-2; TRBD1 might be the D (6 bases). The specimen sequenced was PBMCs. The receptor was isolated from a young man in good health and CMV-seronegative. As DNA, the CDR3 is TGTGCCAGCAGCGTCTTTGGGGGGGGCCCTAGGGATGGCTACACCTTC. Amino acids: CASSVFGGGPRDGYTF.